This TCR beta chain was identified in a study of response to subunit inactivated influenza vaccine. Notes on the study in general: Authors suggested few new T cells are recruited by each seasonal influenza vaccination.

The germline V gene encodes CDR1 LGHDT and CDR2 YNNKEL (reference sequence). CDR3 length: 13 residues. V lost 2 bases to trimming and J lost 11 bases; unmatched junction nucleotides: 6. TCRdb re-called the RT-PCR reads through MiXCR, storing one row per CDR3 protein. This sample carries under 850,000 distinct CDR3 sequences, less than 20% of them seen once, and the ten largest clones take approximately 10%. This clonotype has only a few counts. Its antigen is not identified. The sequenced sample was PBMCs from blood, obtained around 5 days after vaccination. The gene calls are TRBV3-1 and TRBJ1-1, with TRBD1 matching over 9 bases. This receptor was taken from a man aged 50 or older who received an inactivated influenza vaccine. The chain's CDR3 is CASSQRGTGSAFF. CDR3 coding DNA: TGTGCCAGCAGCCAAAGGGGGACAGGGTCGGCTTTCTTT.